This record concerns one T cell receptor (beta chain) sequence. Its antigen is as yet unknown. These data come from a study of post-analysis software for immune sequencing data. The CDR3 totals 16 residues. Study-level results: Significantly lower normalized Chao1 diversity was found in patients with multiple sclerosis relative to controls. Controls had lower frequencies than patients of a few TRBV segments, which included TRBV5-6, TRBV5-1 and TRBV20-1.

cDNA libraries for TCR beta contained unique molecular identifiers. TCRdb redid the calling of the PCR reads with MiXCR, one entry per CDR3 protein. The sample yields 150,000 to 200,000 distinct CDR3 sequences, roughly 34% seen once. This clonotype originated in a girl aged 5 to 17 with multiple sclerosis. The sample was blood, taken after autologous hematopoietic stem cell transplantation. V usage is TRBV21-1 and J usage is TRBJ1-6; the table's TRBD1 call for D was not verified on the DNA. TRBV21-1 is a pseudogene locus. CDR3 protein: CASSKGQTGPNSLPHF. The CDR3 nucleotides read TGTGCCAGCAGCAAAGGACAAACAGGGCCTAATTCACTCCCCCACTTT.